These T cell receptor beta chains were read from a single sample in a study of OX40 agonist ivuxolimab in advanced cancers. Clones were sequenced by immunoSEQ multiplex PCR, and TCRdb holds only the in-frame ones, with some missing. This sample has tens of thousands of clones, with approximately 81% found just once. The specimen comprised CD4+ or CD8+ T cells sorted from blood, sampled in a trial of the OX40 agonist ivuxolimab. Source of these receptors: an adult with an advanced solid tumor such as melanoma, head and neck, liver or kidney cancer. Both conserved end residues are part of each CDR3. D genes are given only for firm matches. Not every row has a clone size; where given, it reads once, few, many or a size class.

d_gene: .; len: 13; j_gene: TRBJ1-1; v_gene: TRBV6-5; abundance: once; CDR3nt: TGTGCCGTGGGAGCCCCCGAGATCACTGAAGCTTTCTTT; CDR3aa: CAVGAPEITEAFF
d_gene: .; len: 14; j_gene: TRBJ2-3; v_gene: TRBV6-5; abundance: once; CDR3nt: TGTGCCAGCAGCCCCCCGGGGCGCACAGATACGCAGTATTTT; CDR3aa: CASSPPGRTDTQYF
d_gene: TRBD1; len: 14; j_gene: TRBJ2-3; v_gene: TRBV19; abundance: many; CDR3nt: TGTGCCAGTAGTATGGGACAGGGGGCAGATACGCAGTATTTT; CDR3aa: CASSMGQGADTQYF
d_gene: .; len: 14; j_gene: TRBJ1-1; v_gene: TRBV18; abundance: .; CDR3nt: TGTGCCAGCTCACCTCGGACAGACTACACTGAAGCTTTCTTT; CDR3aa: CASSPRTDYTEAFF
d_gene: .; len: 15; j_gene: TRBJ2-2; v_gene: TRBV7-2; abundance: .; CDR3nt: TGTGCCAGCAGCTTATGGGTCAGTACCACCGGGGAGCTGTTTTTT; CDR3aa: CASSLWVSTTGELFF
d_gene: .; len: 15; j_gene: TRBJ2-7; v_gene: TRBV5-1; abundance: .; CDR3nt: TGCGCCAGCAGCTTGGCGGGGGCCGCTATCTACGAGCAGTACTTC; CDR3aa: CASSLAGAAIYEQYF
d_gene: .; len: 12; j_gene: TRBJ2-1; v_gene: TRBV7-9; abundance: .; CDR3nt: TGTGCCAGCAGCCCCCCGGACAATGAGCAGTTCTTC; CDR3aa: CASSPPDNEQFF
d_gene: TRBD1; len: 12; j_gene: TRBJ2-1; v_gene: TRBV5-1; abundance: .; CDR3nt: TGCGCCAGCAGTTCAGGGGGCAATGAGCAGTTCTTC; CDR3aa: CASSSGGNEQFF
d_gene: .; len: 15; j_gene: TRBJ1-2; v_gene: TRBV4-1; abundance: once; CDR3nt: TGCGCCAGCAGCCAAGCACCAGATAGTATCTATGGCTACACCTTC; CDR3aa: CASSQAPDSIYGYTF
d_gene: .; len: 16; j_gene: TRBJ2-5; v_gene: TRBV21-1; abundance: .; CDR3nt: TGTGCCAGCAGCCTGGAGGGGGGGGAAAGTAGGCAGACCCAGTACTTC; CDR3aa: CASSLEGGESRQTQYF
d_gene: TRBD1; len: 15; j_gene: TRBJ1-4; v_gene: TRBV5-4; abundance: .; CDR3nt: TGTGCCAGCAGCAAGGGACAGGGCCCTAATGAAAAACTGTTTTTT; CDR3aa: CASSKGQGPNEKLFF
d_gene: TRBD1; len: 15; j_gene: TRBJ2-1; v_gene: TRBV4-1; abundance: .; CDR3nt: TGCGCCAGCAGCAAGGGACAGGGGGCTTGGAATGAGCAGTTCTTC; CDR3aa: CASSKGQGAWNEQFF
d_gene: .; len: 17; j_gene: TRBJ2-2; v_gene: TRBV5-4; abundance: .; CDR3nt: TGTGCCAGCAGCTTACGCGGGGGACAGATTAGAGCCGGGGAGCTGTTTTTT; CDR3aa: CASSLRGGQIRAGELFF
d_gene: TRBD2; len: 17; j_gene: TRBJ2-3; v_gene: TRBV4-1; abundance: .; CDR3nt: TGCGCCAGCAGCCAAGGTCCGACTAGCGGGTACACAGATACGCAGTATTTT; CDR3aa: CASSQGPTSGYTDTQYF
d_gene: .; len: 11; j_gene: TRBJ2-5; v_gene: TRBV4-1; abundance: .; CDR3nt: TGCGCCAGCAGCCAAGCGGAGACCCAGTACTTC; CDR3aa: CASSQAETQYF
d_gene: .; len: 15; j_gene: TRBJ1-5; v_gene: TRBV5-6; abundance: .; CDR3nt: TGTGCCAGCATCATAATTATGAGGGCCAATCAGCCCCAGCATTTT; CDR3aa: CASIIIMRANQPQHF
d_gene: TRBD1; len: 16; j_gene: TRBJ2-1; v_gene: TRBV27; abundance: .; CDR3nt: TGTGCCAGCAGTCCGAAACCCGGGACAGGGGACGATGAGCAGTTCTTC; CDR3aa: CASSPKPGTGDDEQFF
d_gene: .; len: 14; j_gene: TRBJ1-5; v_gene: TRBV28; abundance: .; CDR3nt: TGTGCCAGCAGTACGCCTTATAGCAATCAGCCCCAGCATTTT; CDR3aa: CASSTPYSNQPQHF
d_gene: TRBD2; len: 17; j_gene: TRBJ2-2; v_gene: TRBV19; abundance: .; CDR3nt: TGTGCCAGTAGATTTAGGTTTACTAGCGGCAACACCGGGGAGCTGTTTTTT; CDR3aa: CASRFRFTSGNTGELFF
d_gene: TRBD1; len: 14; j_gene: TRBJ2-7; v_gene: TRBV6-5; abundance: .; CDR3nt: TGTGCCAGCAGCCTTGCCGGGACAGGGAGCGAGCAGTACTTC; CDR3aa: CASSLAGTGSEQYF
d_gene: .; len: 16; j_gene: TRBJ2-1; v_gene: TRBV27; abundance: .; CDR3nt: TGTGCCAGCAGTTTACCCGGAGCCTTAACCTACAATGAGCAGTTCTTC; CDR3aa: CASSLPGALTYNEQFF
d_gene: TRBD1; len: 14; j_gene: TRBJ1-2; v_gene: TRBV10-3; abundance: .; CDR3nt: TGTGCCATCAGTCTCGTTCCGGGACAGGGAAGCTACACCTTC; CDR3aa: CAISLVPGQGSYTF
d_gene: .; len: 14; j_gene: TRBJ1-6; v_gene: TRBV7-9; abundance: .; CDR3nt: TGTGCCAGCAGCTTAACACAGGGTATATCACCCCTCCACTTT; CDR3aa: CASSLTQGISPLHF
d_gene: .; len: 14; j_gene: TRBJ2-7; v_gene: TRBV11-3; abundance: once; CDR3nt: TGTGCCAGCAGCTCAGAGGACCAAAGGTACGAGCAGTACTTC; CDR3aa: CASSSEDQRYEQYF
d_gene: .; len: 12; j_gene: TRBJ2-1; v_gene: TRBV7-9; abundance: .; CDR3nt: TGTGCCATCGGGGATGGCTACAATGAGCAGTTCTTC; CDR3aa: CAIGDGYNEQFF
d_gene: .; len: 18; j_gene: TRBJ1-1; v_gene: TRBV11-2; abundance: few; CDR3nt: TGTGCCAGCAGCTTAGTATGGGGGGCAGGGCAGGGGAACACTGAAGCTTTCTTT; CDR3aa: CASSLVWGAGQGNTEAFF
d_gene: .; len: 13; j_gene: TRBJ2-4; v_gene: TRBV29-1; abundance: few; CDR3nt: TGCAGCGTTGAATCCGGGACTCAAAACATTCAGTACTTC; CDR3aa: CSVESGTQNIQYF
d_gene: TRBD2; len: 14; j_gene: TRBJ2-7; v_gene: TRBV15; abundance: few; CDR3nt: TGTGCCATCTCCACTAGCGGGTTCCCTAAAGAGCAGTACTTC; CDR3aa: CAISTSGFPKEQYF
d_gene: TRBD2; len: 16; j_gene: TRBJ2-3; v_gene: TRBV6-4; abundance: .; CDR3nt: TGTGCCAGCAGTCCGGGCCTAGCGGGAGGGCCAGATACGCAGTATTTT; CDR3aa: CASSPGLAGGPDTQYF
d_gene: TRBD2; len: 18; j_gene: TRBJ2-7; v_gene: TRBV7-8; abundance: .; CDR3nt: TGTGCCAGCAGCTTGGGAACTAGCGGGGCTTTAAGCTCCTACGAGCAGTACTTC; CDR3aa: CASSLGTSGALSSYEQYF
d_gene: TRBD1; len: 14; j_gene: TRBJ1-4; v_gene: TRBV6-1; abundance: .; CDR3nt: TGTGCCAGCAGTCGACAGGGGGGTCAAGAAAAACTGTTTTTT; CDR3aa: CASSRQGGQEKLFF
d_gene: TRBD1; len: 15; j_gene: TRBJ2-7; v_gene: TRBV18; abundance: few; CDR3nt: TGTGCCAGCTCACCAGTCGGACAGGGAGGCTACGAGCAGTACTTC; CDR3aa: CASSPVGQGGYEQYF
d_gene: TRBD1; len: 13; j_gene: TRBJ2-5; v_gene: TRBV29-1; abundance: .; CDR3nt: TGCAGCGGGGGACAGATAAACCAAGAGACCCAGTACTTC; CDR3aa: CSGGQINQETQYF
d_gene: TRBD2; len: 14; j_gene: TRBJ2-1; v_gene: TRBV5-1; abundance: .; CDR3nt: TGCGCCAGCAGCCCCCCCGTTAGCGGGAAGGGTCAGTTCTTC; CDR3aa: CASSPPVSGKGQFF
d_gene: .; len: 15; j_gene: TRBJ1-6; v_gene: TRBV5-4; abundance: .; CDR3nt: TGTGCCAGCAGCTTGGATCAGGGGATAGCTTCACCCCTCCACTTT; CDR3aa: CASSLDQGIASPLHF
d_gene: .; len: 15; j_gene: TRBJ2-2; v_gene: TRBV6-5; abundance: .; CDR3nt: TGTGCCAGCAGTTACGATAACAAGGGAGCCGGGGAGCTGTTTTTT; CDR3aa: CASSYDNKGAGELFF
d_gene: TRBD2; len: 16; j_gene: TRBJ2-3; v_gene: TRBV12-5; abundance: .; CDR3nt: TGTGCTAGTGGTTTGGTAGCGGGGGGTCGCACAGATACGCAGTATTTT; CDR3aa: CASGLVAGGRTDTQYF
d_gene: TRBD1; len: 16; j_gene: TRBJ1-4; v_gene: TRBV13; abundance: .; CDR3nt: TGTGCCAGCAGCCGAGCCGGGACAGGGACTAATGAAAAACTGTTTTTT; CDR3aa: CASSRAGTGTNEKLFF
d_gene: .; len: 14; j_gene: TRBJ1-4; v_gene: TRBV2; abundance: medium-sized; CDR3nt: TGTGCCAGCAGGGGTCCCTACTTTAATGAAAAACTGTTTTTT; CDR3aa: CASRGPYFNEKLFF
d_gene: TRBD1; len: 18; j_gene: TRBJ2-1; v_gene: TRBV11-2; abundance: .; CDR3nt: TGTGCCAGCTGTCCGCAGGGGGCCTCCTCGAGGTCCTACAATGAGCAGTTCTTC; CDR3aa: CASCPQGASSRSYNEQFF
d_gene: .; len: 14; j_gene: TRBJ1-2; v_gene: TRBV4-1; abundance: .; CDR3nt: TGCGCCAGCAGCCAAGTTCCGAATAGCTATGGCTACACCTTC; CDR3aa: CASSQVPNSYGYTF
d_gene: .; len: 15; j_gene: TRBJ2-3; v_gene: TRBV5-6; abundance: .; CDR3nt: TGTGCCAGCAGCTTGGCCGTTCTCAACACAGATACGCAGTATTTT; CDR3aa: CASSLAVLNTDTQYF
d_gene: .; len: 15; j_gene: TRBJ1-2; v_gene: TRBV6-5; abundance: .; CDR3nt: TGTGCCAGCAGTTACTCGAGTGGTCAAACCTATGGCTACACCTTC; CDR3aa: CASSYSSGQTYGYTF
d_gene: TRBD1; len: 15; j_gene: TRBJ1-6; v_gene: TRBV6-1; abundance: few; CDR3nt: TGTGCCAGCAGCGGAACCGGGACAGGGGGCTTTCCCCTCCACTTT; CDR3aa: CASSGTGTGGFPLHF
d_gene: .; len: 14; j_gene: TRBJ2-7; v_gene: TRBV21-1; abundance: .; CDR3nt: TGTGCCAGCAGCAAAACAGGGAGCTCCTACGAGCAGTACTTC; CDR3aa: CASSKTGSSYEQYF
d_gene: .; len: 16; j_gene: TRBJ2-2; v_gene: TRBV5-1; abundance: .; CDR3nt: TGCGCCAGCAGCTTGAGGAGTAGCGGAGACACCGGGGAGCTGTTTTTT; CDR3aa: CASSLRSSGDTGELFF
d_gene: .; len: 15; j_gene: TRBJ1-1; v_gene: TRBV7-8; abundance: .; CDR3nt: TGTGCCAGCAGCTTAGCGCTGACAGGGAACACTGAAGCTTTCTTT; CDR3aa: CASSLALTGNTEAFF
d_gene: .; len: 14; j_gene: TRBJ2-7; v_gene: TRBV5-1; abundance: few; CDR3nt: TGCGCCAGCAGCTTGGGCGGGAACTCCTACGAGCAGTACTTC; CDR3aa: CASSLGGNSYEQYF
d_gene: TRBD1; len: 16; j_gene: TRBJ2-6; v_gene: TRBV19; abundance: .; CDR3nt: TGTGCCAGTAGCGGGACAGGGGCTTCTGGGGCCAACGTCCTGACTTTC; CDR3aa: CASSGTGASGANVLTF
d_gene: TRBD1; len: 16; j_gene: TRBJ1-5; v_gene: TRBV4-2; abundance: .; CDR3nt: TGTGCCAGCAGCCAAGACGGGACAGCCACTTCGCCGCCCCAGCATTTT; CDR3aa: CASSQDGTATSPPQHF
d_gene: TRBD2; len: 15; j_gene: TRBJ2-1; v_gene: TRBV6-1; abundance: .; CDR3nt: TGTGCCAGCCGAGACTTAGCGGGGGGCGGGGGTGAGCAGTTCTTC; CDR3aa: CASRDLAGGGGEQFF
d_gene: .; len: 16; j_gene: TRBJ2-7; v_gene: TRBV19; abundance: .; CDR3nt: TGTGCCAGTAGTATAGAGGGCGCCTGGCTCGGGTACGAGCAGTACTTC; CDR3aa: CASSIEGAWLGYEQYF
d_gene: .; len: 15; j_gene: TRBJ2-3; v_gene: TRBV5-1; abundance: .; CDR3nt: TGCGCCAGCAGCTTGGAACCCAAGACCCCAGATACGCAGTATTTT; CDR3aa: CASSLEPKTPDTQYF